In this sample, the clone carrying this T cell receptor beta chain turned up a few times. Unique molecular identifiers tagged the TCRbeta library. TCRdb re-called the PCR reads through MiXCR, storing one row per CDR3 protein. The sample holds about half a million distinct CDR3 sequences; about 12% are singletons and the top ten take approximately 5.4%. This entry is derived from a study of T-cell reconstitution after alpha-beta-depleted transplantation in children. CDR1 MDHEN and CDR2 SYDVKM come from the germline V gene. CDR3 length: 13 residues. J lost 4 bases, V lost 6 bases, and 4 bases had no gene match.

This specimen consisted of PBMCs from the stem cell graft donor, obtained from the stem cell graft. This receptor was taken from a human donor who donated a stem cell graft to a child with combined immunodeficiency. This sequence joins TRBV28 and TRBJ1-1, with TRBD1 identical over 8 bases. The DNA of the CDR3 is TGTGCCAGCAGACTGACAGGGGCCACTGAAGCTTTCTTT. Translated, it gives CASRLTGATEAFF.